One sample yielded the 13 T cell receptor beta chains listed below, sequenced in a study of cytomegalovirus exposure and HLA in healthy donors. PCR used 60 Vbeta primers and 13 Jbeta primers. Some clones are missing from TCRdb's copy, which holds only in-frame ones; the method was immunoSEQ multiplex PCR. The sample carries roughly 150,000 clones, around 79% recorded once. Specimen: PBMCs. Source of these receptors: a male donor in good health and CMV-seronegative.

The genes are TRBV6-5 and TRBJ2-5; 8 nucleotides agree with TRBD2. The J call could be wrong; TRBJ2-7 is a better fit for the DNA end. CDR3 size: 12 residues. Germline-derived CDR1 and CDR2 are MNHEY and SVGAGI. Here the CDR3 DNA reads TGTGCCAGCAGGGCGGGGGGTTACGAGCAGTACTTC. It encodes CASRAGGYEQYF.

The CDR3 nucleotides read TGTGCCTGGAGTGTAACCACAGTAGACTACGAGCAGTACTTC. Its protein product is CAWSVTTVDYEQYF. This chain connects TRBV30 to TRBJ2-7; D ambiguous. V lost 0 bases, J lost 3 bases, and 12 bases lay in between. The CDR3 has 14 residues. The germline V gene encodes CDR1 GTSNPN and CDR2 SVGIG (reference sequence).

The rearrangement joins TRBV6-6 to TRBJ2-2, with D perhaps matching TRBD1 (6 bases). The CDR3 runs 15 residues. V lost 1 base to trimming and J lost 5 bases, with 11 bases between them. The germline gives CDR1 MNHNY, CDR2 SVGAGI (reference sequence). CDR3 sequence (DNA): TGTGCCAGCAGTTACTTGAGAGGGGGAACCGGGGAGCTGTTTTTT. Its protein product is CASSYLRGGTGELFF.

Of note for this clone: Additional DNA sequences in this sample encode the identical CDR3. The chain joins TRBV7-2 to TRBJ2-3; D is unresolved. Trimming left V 4 bases short and J 0 bases short, with 2 bases between. From germline, CDR1 is SGHTA and CDR2 FQGNSA. The CDR3 sequence is 12 residues long. The CDR3: CASSSSTDTQYF. CDR3 DNA sequence: TGTGCCAGCAGCTCAAGCACAGATACGCAGTATTTT.

In DNA, the CDR3 is TGTGCCAGCAGTTGGACAGGAATAGACGAGGAGCAGTACTTC. Its translation: CASSWTGIDEEQYF. The chain uses TRBV6-6 and TRBJ2-5; 7 bases align to TRBD1. The CDR3 consists of 14 residues. Unmatched junction bases numbered 13, after V lost 4 bases and J lost 11 bases. Germline CDR1 MNHNY, CDR2 SVGAGI (reference sequence).

The chain recombines TRBV7-2 with TRBJ2-5, with 8 nucleotides matching TRBD2. TRBJ2-7 matches the DNA end more closely, so the J call is doubtful. The germline gives CDR1 SGHTA, CDR2 FQGNSA. The CDR3 contains 15 residues. The CDR3 region has the DNA TGTGCCAGCAGCTTAGTGCGGGAGGTCTCCTACGAGCAGTACTTC. Translating gives CASSLVREVSYEQYF.

The rearrangement links TRBV13 to TRBJ1-2; the match to TRBD1 covers 8 bases. With V trimmed by 5 bases and J by 6 bases, 11 bases remained unmatched. The CDR3 has 15 amino acids. Germline V gene lookup returns CDR1 PRHDT and CDR2 FYEKMQ (reference sequence). CDR3 sequence: CASSPTDRARDGYTF. In nucleotides, the CDR3 is TGTGCCAGCAGCCCGACGGACAGGGCGCGAGATGGCTACACCTTC.

In the case of this clone: One end of the junction does not line up with germline, which may come from a read error. The J gene is TRBJ1-5, the V gene TRBV7-9, with a possible D match to TRBD1 (5 bases). Germline V lookup: CDR1 SEHNR, CDR2 FQNEAQ (reference sequence). The CDR3 is made up of 12 amino acids. This CDR3 reads CSSRQSNQPQHF. For the CDR3, the DNA is TGTTCCAGCAGACAGAGCAATCAGCCCCAGCATTTT.

The V and J genes are TRBV7-2 and TRBJ1-2, with 10 bases aligning to TRBD1. Germline CDR1 SGHTA, CDR2 FQGNSA. The CDR3 has 15 residues. Trimming at V came to 4 bases and at J to 8 bases, leaving 10 bases not matched to a gene. The DNA of the CDR3 is TGTGCCAGCAGCTGGGACAGGGGACTCCCGTCGGGCTACACCTTC. Translating gives CASSWDRGLPSGYTF.

V is TRBV15 and J is TRBJ1-2; the D is unclear. V lost 1 base, J lost 0 bases, and 12 bases lay in between. The CDR3 totals 16 residues. Germline V gene data show CDR1 as LNHNV and CDR2 as YYDKDF (reference sequence). CDR3 DNA sequence: TGTGCCACCAGCAGAGTGTATGGAGGGTCTAACTATGGCTACACCTTC. It is translated as CATSRVYGGSNYGYTF.

This chain joins TRBV10-3 and TRBJ2-5; a possible D gene is TRBD2 (6 bases). The CDR3 has 14 residues. V shed 6 bases and J shed 5 bases, with 16 bases lying between them. Germline V lookup: CDR1 ENHRY, CDR2 SYGVKD. The CDR3 loop is CAIRPSSAEETQYF. CDR3 DNA sequence: TGTGCCATCAGGCCATCTAGCGCCGAGGAGACCCAGTACTTC.

The chain couples TRBV10-3 to TRBJ2-5; D call uncertain. Judging by the DNA end, TRBJ2-7 fits better; the J call may be wrong. The CDR3 contains 17 residues. Per germline, CDR1 ENHRY and CDR2 SYGVKD. CDR3 region: CAISESIDHNFSYEQYF. CDR3 nucleotide sequence: TGTGCCATCAGTGAGTCGATCGATCATAACTTCTCCTACGAGCAGTACTTC.

The genes are TRBV7-9 and TRBJ2-1, with D perhaps matching TRBD1 (6 bases). The V and J ends lost 1 base and 6 bases respectively, with 13 bases between them. Germline V gives CDR1 SEHNR, CDR2 FQNEAQ (reference sequence). CDR3 length: 15 amino acids. The chain's CDR3 is CASSLVLGRGNEQFF. CDR3 DNA sequence: TGTGCCAGCAGCTTAGTCCTGGGCAGGGGCAATGAGCAGTTCTTC.